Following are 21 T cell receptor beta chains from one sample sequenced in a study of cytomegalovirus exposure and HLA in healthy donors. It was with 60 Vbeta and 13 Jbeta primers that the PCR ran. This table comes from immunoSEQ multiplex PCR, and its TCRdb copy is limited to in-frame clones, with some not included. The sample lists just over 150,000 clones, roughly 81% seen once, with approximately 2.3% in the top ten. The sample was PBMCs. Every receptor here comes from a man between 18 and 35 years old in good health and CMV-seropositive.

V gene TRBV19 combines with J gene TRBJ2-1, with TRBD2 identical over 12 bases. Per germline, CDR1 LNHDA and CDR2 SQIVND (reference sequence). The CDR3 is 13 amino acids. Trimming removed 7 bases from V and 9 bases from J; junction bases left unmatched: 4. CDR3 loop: CASTSGGASEQFF. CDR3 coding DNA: TGTGCCAGTACTAGCGGGGGGGCTTCTGAGCAGTTCTTC.

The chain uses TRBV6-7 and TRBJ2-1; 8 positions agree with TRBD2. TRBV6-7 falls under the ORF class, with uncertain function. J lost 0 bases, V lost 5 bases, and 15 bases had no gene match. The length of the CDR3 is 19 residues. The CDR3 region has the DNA TGTGCCAGCAGTGAGGGACTAGGTCTCTGTCATAGCTCCTACAATGAGCAGTTCTTC. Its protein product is CASSEGLGLCHSSYNEQFF.

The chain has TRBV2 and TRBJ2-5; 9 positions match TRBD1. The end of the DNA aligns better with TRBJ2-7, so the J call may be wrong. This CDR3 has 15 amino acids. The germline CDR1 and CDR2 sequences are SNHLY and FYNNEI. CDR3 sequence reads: CASRVGQGESYEQYF. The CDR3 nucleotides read TGTGCCAGCAGGGTGGGACAGGGTGAGTCCTACGAGCAGTACTTC.

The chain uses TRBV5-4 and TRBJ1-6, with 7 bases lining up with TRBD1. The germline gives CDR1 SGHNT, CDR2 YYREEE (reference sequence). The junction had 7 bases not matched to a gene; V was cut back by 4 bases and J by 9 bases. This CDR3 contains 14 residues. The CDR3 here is CASSPTGEASPLHF. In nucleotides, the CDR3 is TGTGCCAGCAGCCCCACAGGGGAGGCTTCACCCCTCCACTTT.

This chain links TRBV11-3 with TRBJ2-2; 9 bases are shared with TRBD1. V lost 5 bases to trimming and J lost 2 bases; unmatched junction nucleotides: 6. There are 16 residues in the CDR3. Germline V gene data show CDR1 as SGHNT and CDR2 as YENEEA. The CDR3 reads CASSPWTGDNTGELFF. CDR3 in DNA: TGTGCCAGCAGCCCTTGGACAGGGGACAACACCGGGGAGCTGTTTTTT. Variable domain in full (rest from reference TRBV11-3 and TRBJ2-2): EAGVVQSPRYKIIEKKQPVAFWCNPISGHNTLYWYLQNLGQGPELLIRYENEEAVDDSQLPKDRFSAERLKGVDSTLKIQPAELGDSAVYLCASSPWTGDNTGELFFGEGSRLTVL.

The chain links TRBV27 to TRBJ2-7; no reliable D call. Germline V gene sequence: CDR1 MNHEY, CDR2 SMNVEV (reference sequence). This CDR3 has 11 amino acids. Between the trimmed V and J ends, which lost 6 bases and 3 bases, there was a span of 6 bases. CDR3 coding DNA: TGTGCCAGCAGCCAGGACTACGAGCAGTACTTC. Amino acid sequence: CASSQDYEQYF.

This chain's CDR3 is CASSIGRSGETQYF. CDR3 DNA: TGTGCCAGCAGCATAGGGAGGTCTGGAGAGACCCAGTACTTC. The chain combines TRBV6-5 with TRBJ2-5; D perhaps matches TRBD2 (6 bases). Trimming removed 6 bases at V and 4 bases at J, with 15 bases between. CDR1 MNHEY and CDR2 SVGAGI come from the germline V gene. The CDR3 has 14 residues.

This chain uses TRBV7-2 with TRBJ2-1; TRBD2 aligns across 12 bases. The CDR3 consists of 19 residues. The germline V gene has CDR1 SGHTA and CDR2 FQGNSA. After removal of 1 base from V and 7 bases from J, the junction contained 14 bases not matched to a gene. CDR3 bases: TGTGCCAGCAGCTTAGAAGCTAGCGGGGGGGCCTTAGGTTGGAATGAGCAGTTCTTC. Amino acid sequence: CASSLEASGGALGWNEQFF.

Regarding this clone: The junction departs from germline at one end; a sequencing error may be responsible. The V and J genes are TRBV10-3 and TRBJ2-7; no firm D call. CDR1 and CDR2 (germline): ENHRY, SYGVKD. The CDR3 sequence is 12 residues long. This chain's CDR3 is CAISDYSSEQYF. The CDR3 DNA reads TGTGCCATCAGTGACTACTCCTCCGAGCAGTACTTC.

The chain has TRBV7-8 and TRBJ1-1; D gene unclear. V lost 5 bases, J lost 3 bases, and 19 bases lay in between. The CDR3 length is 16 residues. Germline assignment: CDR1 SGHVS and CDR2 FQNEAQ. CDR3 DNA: TGTGCCAGCAGCCCCCGGGTGCGGGGATCAGACACTGAAGCTTTCTTT. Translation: CASSPRVRGSDTEAFF.

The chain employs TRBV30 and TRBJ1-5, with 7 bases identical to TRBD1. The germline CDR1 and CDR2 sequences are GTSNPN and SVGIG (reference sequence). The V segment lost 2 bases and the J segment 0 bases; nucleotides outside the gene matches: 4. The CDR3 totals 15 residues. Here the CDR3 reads CAWSLQGPSNQPQHF. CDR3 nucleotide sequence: TGTGCCTGGAGTTTACAGGGGCCTAGCAATCAGCCCCAGCATTTT.

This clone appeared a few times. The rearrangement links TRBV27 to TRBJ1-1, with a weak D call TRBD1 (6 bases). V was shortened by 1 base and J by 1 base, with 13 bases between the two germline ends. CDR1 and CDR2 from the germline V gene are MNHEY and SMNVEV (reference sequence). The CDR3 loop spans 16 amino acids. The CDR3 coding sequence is TGTGCCAGCAGTTTATGGGCAGGGGCAGGGAACACTGAAGCTTTCTTT. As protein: CASSLWAGAGNTEAFF.

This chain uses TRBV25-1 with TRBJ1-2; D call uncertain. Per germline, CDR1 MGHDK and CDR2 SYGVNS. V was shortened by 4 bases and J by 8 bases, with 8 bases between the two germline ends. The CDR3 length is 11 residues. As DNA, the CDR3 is TGTGCCAGCAGTGTAGCGCGGGGCTACACCTTC. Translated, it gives CASSVARGYTF.

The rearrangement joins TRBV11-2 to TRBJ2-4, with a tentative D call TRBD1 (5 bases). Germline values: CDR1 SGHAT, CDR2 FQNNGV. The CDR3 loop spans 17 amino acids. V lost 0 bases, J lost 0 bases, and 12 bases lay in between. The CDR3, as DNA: TGTGCCAGCAGCTTAGAACGGGCAGGGCTAGCCAAAAACATTCAGTACTTC. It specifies CASSLERAGLAKNIQYF.

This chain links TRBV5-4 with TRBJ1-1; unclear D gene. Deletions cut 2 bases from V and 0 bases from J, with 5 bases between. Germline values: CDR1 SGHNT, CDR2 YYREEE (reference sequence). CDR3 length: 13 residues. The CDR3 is CASSFYVNTEAFF. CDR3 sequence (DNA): TGTGCCAGCAGCTTTTATGTGAACACTGAAGCTTTCTTT.

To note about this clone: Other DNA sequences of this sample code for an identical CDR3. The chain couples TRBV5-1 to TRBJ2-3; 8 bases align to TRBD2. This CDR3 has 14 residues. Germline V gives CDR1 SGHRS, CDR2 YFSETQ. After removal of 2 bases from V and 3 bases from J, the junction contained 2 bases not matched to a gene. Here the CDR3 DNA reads TGCGCCAGCAGCTTCGGGGGGGGGACAGATACGCAGTATTTT. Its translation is CASSFGGGTDTQYF.

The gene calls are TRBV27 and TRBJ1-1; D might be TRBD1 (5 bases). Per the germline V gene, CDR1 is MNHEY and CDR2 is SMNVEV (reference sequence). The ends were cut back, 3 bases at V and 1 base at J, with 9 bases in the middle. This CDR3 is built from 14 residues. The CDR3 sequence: CASSLNRRNTEAFF. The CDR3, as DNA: TGTGCCAGCAGTTTGAACAGGAGGAACACTGAAGCTTTCTTT.

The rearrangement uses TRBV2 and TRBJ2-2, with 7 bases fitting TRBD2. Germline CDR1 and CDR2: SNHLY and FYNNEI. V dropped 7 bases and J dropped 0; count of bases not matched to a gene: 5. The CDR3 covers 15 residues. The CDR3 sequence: CASTLAGANTGELFF. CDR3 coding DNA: TGTGCCAGCACCCTCGCGGGAGCGAACACCGGGGAGCTGTTTTTT.

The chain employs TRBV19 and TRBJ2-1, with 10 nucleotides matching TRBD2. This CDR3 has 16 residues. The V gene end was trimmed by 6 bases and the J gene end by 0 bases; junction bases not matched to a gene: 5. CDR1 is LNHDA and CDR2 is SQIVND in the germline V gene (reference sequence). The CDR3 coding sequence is TGTGCCAGTAGCGGAACTAGCGGGGACTCCTACAATGAGCAGTTCTTC. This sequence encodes CASSGTSGDSYNEQFF.

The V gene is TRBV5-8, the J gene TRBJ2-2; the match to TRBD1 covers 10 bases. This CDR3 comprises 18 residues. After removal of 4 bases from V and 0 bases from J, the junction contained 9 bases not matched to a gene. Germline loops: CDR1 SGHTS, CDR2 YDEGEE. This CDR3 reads CASSTGQGGSPNTGELFF. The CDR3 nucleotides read TGTGCCAGCAGCACTGGACAGGGGGGCAGTCCGAACACCGGGGAGCTGTTTTTT. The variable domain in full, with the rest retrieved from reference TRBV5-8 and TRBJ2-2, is EAGVTQSPTHLIKTRGQQATLRCSPISGHTSVYWYQQALGLGLQFLLWYDEGEERNRGNFPPRFSGRQFPNYSSELNVNALELEDSALYLCASSTGQGGSPNTGELFFGEGSRLTVL.

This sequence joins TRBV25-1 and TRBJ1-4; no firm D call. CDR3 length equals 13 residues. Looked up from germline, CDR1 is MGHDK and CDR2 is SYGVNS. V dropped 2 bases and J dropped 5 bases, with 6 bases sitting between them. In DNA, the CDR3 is TGTGCCAGCAGTGAACGCAGGAATGAAAAACTGTTTTTT. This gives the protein CASSERRNEKLFF.